The 9 T cell receptor beta chains below all came from one sample that was sequenced in a study of patients and donors after allogeneic stem cell transplantation. TCRdb redid the calling of the RT-PCR reads with MiXCR, one entry per CDR3 protein. Of approximately 430,000 distinct CDR3 sequences listed, around 15% are singletons. Sequencing was performed on blood, either unsorted or a sorted T cell fraction (not recorded which). Receptors were obtained from a human donor who was either an allogeneic HSCT recipient or a stem cell or donor lymphocyte infusion donor (not recorded which). It is not recorded whose cells these are; they may come from a transplant donor.

This clonotype was seen more than once but under ten times. This chain joins TRBV5-6 and TRBJ2-4, with 10 bases lining up with TRBD2. V was pared by 0 bases and J by 4 bases, with 1 base of the junction left unmatched. This CDR3 has 15 amino acids. The germline gives CDR1 SGHDT, CDR2 YYEEEE. CDR3 coding DNA: TGTGCCAGCAGCTTGGGTAGCGGGGGGAAAAACATTCAGTACTTC. It codes for CASSLGSGGKNIQYF.

The chain carries TRBV14 and TRBJ1-1; no definite D call. This CDR3 has 14 amino acids. In germline, CDR1 is SGHDN, CDR2 FVKESK. The ends were cut back, 0 bases at V and 1 base at J, with 6 bases in the middle. The CDR3 loop is CASSQEGWNTEAFF. In DNA, the CDR3 is TGTGCCAGCAGCCAAGAAGGGTGGAACACTGAAGCTTTCTTT.

The V gene is TRBV20-1, the J gene TRBJ2-7; the D call may be TRBD1 or TRBD2 (5 bases each). V was shortened by 6 bases and J by 3 bases, with 15 bases between the two germline ends. Germline lookup yields CDR1 DFQATT and CDR2 SNEGSKA (reference sequence). The CDR3 runs to 13 residues. The CDR3 DNA follows: TGCAGTGCCTCATTACTGGGGGTCTACGAGCAGTACTTC. As protein: CSASLLGVYEQYF.

This chain joins TRBV2 and TRBJ2-2; possibly TRBD1 or TRBD2 for D (5 bases each). Germline V gene data show CDR1 as SNHLY and CDR2 as FYNNEI. Between the trimmed V and J ends, which lost 7 bases and 0 bases, there was a span of 12 bases. The CDR3 runs 15 residues. The CDR3 bases are TGTGCCAGCACCCCGGGACGCTCGAACACCGGGGAGCTGTTTTTT. It specifies CASTPGRSNTGELFF.

This chain links TRBV6-5 with TRBJ2-7; D is uncertain. CDR1 and CDR2 from the germline V gene are MNHEY and SVGAGI. This CDR3 is 14 amino acids long. The germline V and J ends were trimmed by 0 bases and 6 bases, with 12 bases remaining between them. This CDR3 reads CASSYSSNGVEQYF. CDR3 sequence (DNA): TGTGCCAGCAGTTACTCTAGCAATGGGGTCGAGCAGTACTTC.

Note on this clonotype: An end of the junction does not agree with germline; a read error may underlie this. This rearrangement joins TRBV5-1 to TRBJ2-5, with D possibly being TRBD2 (6 bases). In germline, CDR1 is SGHRS, CDR2 YFSETQ. CDR3 length equals 14 residues. CDR3: CASSPWGDQEIQYF. CDR3 sequence (DNA): TGCGCCAGCAGTCCCTGGGGGGACCAAGAGATCCAGTACTTC.

The table lists this clonotype with a few counts. This chain uses TRBV20-1 with TRBJ2-7, with D possibly called TRBD1 or TRBD2 (7 bases each). This CDR3 comprises 17 residues. V lost 0 bases and J 3 bases, leaving 21 bases between the germline ends. Germline V lookup: CDR1 DFQATT, CDR2 SNEGSKA (reference sequence). CDR3 in amino acids: CSARDDREGYGVYEQYF. Written as DNA, the CDR3 is TGCAGTGCTAGAGATGACAGGGAGGGATACGGGGTCTACGAGCAGTACTTC.

The chain couples TRBV27 to TRBJ2-7; 11 bases match TRBD2. V lost 8 bases and J lost 7; bases outside the gene matches: 19. This CDR3 region has 17 residues. Germline V CDR1 and CDR2: MNHEY, SMNVEV (reference sequence). The chain's CDR3 is CASAGARGLAATGEQYF. CDR3 in DNA: TGTGCCAGCGCAGGGGCCAGGGGACTAGCGGCTACGGGGGAGCAGTACTTC.

J is TRBJ2-1 and V is TRBV18, with a possible D match to TRBD1 (6 bases). The V end lost 6 bases, the J end lost 4 bases, and 13 bases lay between the germline ends. Germline loops: CDR1 KGHSH, CDR2 LQKENI. CDR3 size: 14 residues. CDR3 DNA sequence: TGTGCCAGCTCTTTCGACAGGACGTACAATGAGCAGTTCTTC. Translated, it gives CASSFDRTYNEQFF. Supplemented by reference TRBV18 and TRBJ2-1, the full variable domain reads NAGVMQNPRHLVRRRGQEARLRCSPMKGHSHVYWYRQLPEEGLKFMVYLQKENIIDESGMPKERFSAEFPKEGPSILRIQQVVRGDSAAYFCASSFDRTYNEQFFGPGTRLTVL.